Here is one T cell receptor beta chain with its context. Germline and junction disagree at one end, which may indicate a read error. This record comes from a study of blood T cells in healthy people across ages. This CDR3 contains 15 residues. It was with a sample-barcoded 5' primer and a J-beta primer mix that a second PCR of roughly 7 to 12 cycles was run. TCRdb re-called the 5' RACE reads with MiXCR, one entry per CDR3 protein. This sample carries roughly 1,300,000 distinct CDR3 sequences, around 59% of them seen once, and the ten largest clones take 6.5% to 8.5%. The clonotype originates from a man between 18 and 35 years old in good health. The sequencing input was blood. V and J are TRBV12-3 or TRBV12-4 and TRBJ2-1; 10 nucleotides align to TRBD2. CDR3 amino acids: CAGSSRTSGYNEQFF. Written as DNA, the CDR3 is TGTGCCGGCAGTTCCCGGACTAGCGGCTACAATGAGCAGTTCTTC.